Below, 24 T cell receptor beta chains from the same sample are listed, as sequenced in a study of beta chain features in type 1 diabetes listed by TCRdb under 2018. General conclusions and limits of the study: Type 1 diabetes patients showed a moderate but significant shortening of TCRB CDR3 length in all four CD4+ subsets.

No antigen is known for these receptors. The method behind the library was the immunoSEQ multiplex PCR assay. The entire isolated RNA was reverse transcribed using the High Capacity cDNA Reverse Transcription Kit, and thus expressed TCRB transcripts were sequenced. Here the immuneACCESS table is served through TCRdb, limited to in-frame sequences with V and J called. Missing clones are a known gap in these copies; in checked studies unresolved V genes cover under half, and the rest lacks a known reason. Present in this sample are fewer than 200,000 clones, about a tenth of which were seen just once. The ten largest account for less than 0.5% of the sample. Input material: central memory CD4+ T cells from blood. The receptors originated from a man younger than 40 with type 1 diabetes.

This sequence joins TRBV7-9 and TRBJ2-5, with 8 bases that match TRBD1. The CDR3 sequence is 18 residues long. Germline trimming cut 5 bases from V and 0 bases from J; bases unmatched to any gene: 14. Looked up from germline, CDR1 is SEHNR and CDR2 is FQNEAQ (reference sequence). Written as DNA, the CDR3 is TGTGCCAGCAGCAACCGAAATCCTGGACAGGGCCACCAAGAGACCCAGTACTTC. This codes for CASSNRNPGQGHQETQYF.

As DNA, the CDR3 is TGTGCCACCCGGGACAGTACCTACGAGCAGTACTTC. This encodes CATRDSTYEQYF. The J gene is TRBJ2-7, the V gene TRBV28; 7 bases agree with TRBD1. CDR3 length: 12 amino acids. Germline-derived CDR1 and CDR2 are MDHEN and SYDVKM. V shed 10 bases and J 2 bases; nucleotides not matched to a gene: 5.

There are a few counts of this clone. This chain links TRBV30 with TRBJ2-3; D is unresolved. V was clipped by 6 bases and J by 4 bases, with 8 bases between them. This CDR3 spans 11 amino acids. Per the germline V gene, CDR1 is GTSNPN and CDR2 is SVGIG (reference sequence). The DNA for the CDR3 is TGTGCCTGCGGTACAGCAGATACGCAGTATTTT. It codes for CACGTADTQYF.

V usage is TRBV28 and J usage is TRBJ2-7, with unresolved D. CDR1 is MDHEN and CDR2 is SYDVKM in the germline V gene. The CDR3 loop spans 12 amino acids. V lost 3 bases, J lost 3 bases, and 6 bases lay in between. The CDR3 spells CASSFQFYEQYF. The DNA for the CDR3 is TGTGCCAGCAGTTTCCAGTTCTACGAGCAGTACTTC.

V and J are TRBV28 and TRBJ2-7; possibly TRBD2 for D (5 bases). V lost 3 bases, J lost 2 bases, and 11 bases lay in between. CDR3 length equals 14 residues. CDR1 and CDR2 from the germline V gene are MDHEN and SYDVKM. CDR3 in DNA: TGTGCCAGCAGTTTTTTTAGCGTTACCTACGAGCAGTACTTC. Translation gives CASSFFSVTYEQYF.

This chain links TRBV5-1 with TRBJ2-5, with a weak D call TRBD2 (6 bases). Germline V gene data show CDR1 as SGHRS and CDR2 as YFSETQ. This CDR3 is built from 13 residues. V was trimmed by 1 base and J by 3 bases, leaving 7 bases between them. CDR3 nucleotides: TGCGCCAGCAGCTTGTCGGGGGAAGAGACCCAGTACTTC. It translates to CASSLSGEETQYF.

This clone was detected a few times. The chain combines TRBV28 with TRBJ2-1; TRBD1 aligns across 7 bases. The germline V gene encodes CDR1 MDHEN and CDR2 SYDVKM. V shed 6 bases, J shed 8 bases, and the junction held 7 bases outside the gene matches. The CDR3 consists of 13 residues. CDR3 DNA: TGTGCCAGCAGAATTTACCAGGGGGATGAGCAGTTCTTC. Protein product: CASRIYQGDEQFF.

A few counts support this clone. CDR3 DNA sequence: TGCGCCAGCAGCCAAGAAGCGGGCAACGAGCAGTACTTC. It translates to CASSQEAGNEQYF. The chain combines TRBV4-3 with TRBJ2-7, with a tentative D call TRBD2 (6 bases). Trimming took 0 bases from V and 5 from J, leaving 8 bases between them. The CDR3 covers 13 residues. Germline CDR1 LGHNA, CDR2 YSLEER.

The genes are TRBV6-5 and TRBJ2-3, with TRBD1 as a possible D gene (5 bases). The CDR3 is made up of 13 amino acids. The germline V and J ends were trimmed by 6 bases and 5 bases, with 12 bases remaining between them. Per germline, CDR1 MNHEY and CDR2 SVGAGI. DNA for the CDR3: TGTGCCAGCAGCAGGACACCGGGAGATACGCAGTATTTT. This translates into CASSRTPGDTQYF.

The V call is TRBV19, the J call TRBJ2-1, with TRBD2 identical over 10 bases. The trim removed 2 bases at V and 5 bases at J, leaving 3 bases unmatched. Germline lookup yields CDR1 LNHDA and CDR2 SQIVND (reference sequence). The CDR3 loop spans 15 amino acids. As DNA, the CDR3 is TGTGCCAGTAGTATAATTACTAGCGGGGACAATGAGCAGTTCTTC. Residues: CASSIITSGDNEQFF.

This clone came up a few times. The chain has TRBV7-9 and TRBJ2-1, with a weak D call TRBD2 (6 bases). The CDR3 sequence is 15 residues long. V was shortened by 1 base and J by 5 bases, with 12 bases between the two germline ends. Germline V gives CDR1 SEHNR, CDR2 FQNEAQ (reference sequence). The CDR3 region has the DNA TGTGCCAGCAGCTTAGGGAGGGTCAGCCACAATGAGCAGTTCTTC. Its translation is CASSLGRVSHNEQFF. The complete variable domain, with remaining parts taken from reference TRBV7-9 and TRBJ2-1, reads DTGVSQNPRHKITKRGQNVTFRCDPISEHNRLYWYRQTLGQGPEFLTYFQNEAQLEKSRLLSDRFSAERPKGSFSTLEIQRTEQGDSAMYLCASSLGRVSHNEQFFGPGTRLTVL.

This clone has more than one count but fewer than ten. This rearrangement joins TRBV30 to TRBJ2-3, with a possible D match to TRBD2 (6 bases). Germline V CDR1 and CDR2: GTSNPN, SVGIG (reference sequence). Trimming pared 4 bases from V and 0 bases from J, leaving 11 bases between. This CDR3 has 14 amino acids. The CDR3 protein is CAWTHGTSTDTQYF. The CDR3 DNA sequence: TGTGCCTGGACCCACGGGACTAGCACAGATACGCAGTATTTT.

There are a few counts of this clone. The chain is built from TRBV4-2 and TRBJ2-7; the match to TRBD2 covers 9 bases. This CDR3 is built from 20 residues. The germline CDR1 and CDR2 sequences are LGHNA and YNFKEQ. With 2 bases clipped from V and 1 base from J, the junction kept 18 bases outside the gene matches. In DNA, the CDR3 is TGTGCCAGCAGCCAACCAAAGAGTCTAGCGGGAATAATAAGATCCTACGAGCAGTACTTC. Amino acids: CASSQPKSLAGIIRSYEQYF.

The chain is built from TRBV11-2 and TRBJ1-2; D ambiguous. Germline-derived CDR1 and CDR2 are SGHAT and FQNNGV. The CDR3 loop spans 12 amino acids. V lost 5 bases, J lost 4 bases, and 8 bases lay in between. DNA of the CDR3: TGTGCCAGCAGCAGAGGAAGCTATGGCTACACCTTC. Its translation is CASSRGSYGYTF.

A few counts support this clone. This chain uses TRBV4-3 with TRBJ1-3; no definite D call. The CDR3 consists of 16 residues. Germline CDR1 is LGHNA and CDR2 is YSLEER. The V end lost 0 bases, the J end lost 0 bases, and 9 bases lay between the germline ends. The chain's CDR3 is CASSQDVSYSGNTIYF. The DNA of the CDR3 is TGCGCCAGCAGCCAAGATGTCAGTTACTCTGGAAACACCATATATTTT.

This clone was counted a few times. CDR3 nucleotides: TGCGCCAGCAGCTTCACAGGGAACTCCTACGAGCAGTACTTC. Translating gives CASSFTGNSYEQYF. This rearrangement joins TRBV5-1 to TRBJ2-7; D is perhaps TRBD1 (6 bases). This CDR3 has 14 amino acids. The V gene's germline CDR1 is SGHRS and CDR2 YFSETQ. The V end was cut by 2 bases, the J end by 0 bases, with 9 bases between.

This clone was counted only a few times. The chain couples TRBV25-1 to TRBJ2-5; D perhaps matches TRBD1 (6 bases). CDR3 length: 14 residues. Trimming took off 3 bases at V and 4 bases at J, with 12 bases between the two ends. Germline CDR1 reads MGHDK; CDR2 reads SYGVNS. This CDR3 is CASSEARGRETQYF. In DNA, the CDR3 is TGTGCCAGCAGTGAGGCCAGGGGTAGAGAGACCCAGTACTTC. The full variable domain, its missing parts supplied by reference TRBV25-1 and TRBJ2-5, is EADIYQTPRYLVIGTGKKITLECSQTMGHDKMYWYQQDPGMELHLIHYSYGVNSTEKGDLSSESTVSRIRTEHFPLTLESARPSHTSQYLCASSEARGRETQYFGPGTRLLVL.

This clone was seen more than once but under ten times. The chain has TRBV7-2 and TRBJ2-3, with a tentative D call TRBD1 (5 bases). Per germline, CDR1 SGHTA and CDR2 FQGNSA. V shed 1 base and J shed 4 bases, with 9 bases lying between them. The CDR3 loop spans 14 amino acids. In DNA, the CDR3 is TGTGCCAGCAGCTTAGGAGCAGGGTCAGATACGCAGTATTTT. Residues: CASSLGAGSDTQYF.

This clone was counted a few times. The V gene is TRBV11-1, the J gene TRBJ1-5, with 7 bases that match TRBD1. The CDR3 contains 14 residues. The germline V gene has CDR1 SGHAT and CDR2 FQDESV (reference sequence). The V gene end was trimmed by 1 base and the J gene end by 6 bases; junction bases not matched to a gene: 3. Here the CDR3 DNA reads TGTGCCAGCAGCTTAGGACAGGGTTCTCAGCCCCAGCATTTT. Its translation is CASSLGQGSQPQHF. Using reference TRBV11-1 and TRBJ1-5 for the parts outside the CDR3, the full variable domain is EAEVAQSPRYKITEKSQAVAFWCDPISGHATLYWYRQILGQGPELLVQFQDESVVDDSQLPKDRFSAERLKGVDSTLKIQPAELGDSAMYLCASSLGQGSQPQHFGDGTRLSIL.

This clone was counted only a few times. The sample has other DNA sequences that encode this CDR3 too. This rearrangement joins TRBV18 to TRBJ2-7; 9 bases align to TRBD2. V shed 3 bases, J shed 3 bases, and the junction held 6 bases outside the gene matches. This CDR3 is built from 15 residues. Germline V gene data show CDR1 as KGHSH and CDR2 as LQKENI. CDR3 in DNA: TGTGCCAGCTCACCGGGTAGCGGGAGAGTCTACGAGCAGTACTTC. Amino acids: CASSPGSGRVYEQYF.

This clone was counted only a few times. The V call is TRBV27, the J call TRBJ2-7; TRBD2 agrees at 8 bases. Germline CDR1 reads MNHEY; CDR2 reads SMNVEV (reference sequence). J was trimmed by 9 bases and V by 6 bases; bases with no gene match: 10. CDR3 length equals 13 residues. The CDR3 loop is CASSSPGGGGQYF. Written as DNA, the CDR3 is TGTGCCAGCAGCTCCCCCGGGGGGGGCGGGCAGTACTTC.

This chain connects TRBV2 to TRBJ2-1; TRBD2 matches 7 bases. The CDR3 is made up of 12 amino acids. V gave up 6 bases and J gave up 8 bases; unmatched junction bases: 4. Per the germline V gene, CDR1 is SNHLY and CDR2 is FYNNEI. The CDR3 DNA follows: TGTGCCAGCAGCACTCGGGGGGATGAGCAGTTCTTC. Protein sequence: CASSTRGDEQFF.

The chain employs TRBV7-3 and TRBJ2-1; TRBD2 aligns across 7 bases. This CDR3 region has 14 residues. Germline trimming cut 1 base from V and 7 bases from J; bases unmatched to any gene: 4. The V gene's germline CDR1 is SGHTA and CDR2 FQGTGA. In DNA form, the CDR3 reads TGTGCCAGCAGCTTAAGCGGGAGTGGGAATGAGCAGTTCTTC. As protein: CASSLSGSGNEQFF.

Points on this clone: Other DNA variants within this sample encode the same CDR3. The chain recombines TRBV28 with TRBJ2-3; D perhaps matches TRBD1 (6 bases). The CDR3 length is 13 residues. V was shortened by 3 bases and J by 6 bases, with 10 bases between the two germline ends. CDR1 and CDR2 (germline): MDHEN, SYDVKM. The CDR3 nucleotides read TGTGCCAGCAGTTTTGGGGGCCGGGATACGCAGTATTTT. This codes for CASSFGGRDTQYF.